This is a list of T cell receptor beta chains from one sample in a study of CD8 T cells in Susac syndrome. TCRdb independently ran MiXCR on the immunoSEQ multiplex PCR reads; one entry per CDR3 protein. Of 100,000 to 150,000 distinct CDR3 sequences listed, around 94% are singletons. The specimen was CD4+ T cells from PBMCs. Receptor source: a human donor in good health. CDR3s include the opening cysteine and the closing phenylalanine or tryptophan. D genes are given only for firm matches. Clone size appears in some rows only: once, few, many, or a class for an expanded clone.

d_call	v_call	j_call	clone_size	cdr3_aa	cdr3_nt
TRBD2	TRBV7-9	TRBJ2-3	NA	CASRLLAGGVADTQYF	TGTGCCAGCAGATTACTAGCGGGAGGTGTCGCAGATACGCAGTATTTT
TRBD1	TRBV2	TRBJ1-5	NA	CASRTPGQGKVSNQPQHF	TGTGCCAGCAGAACACCGGGACAGGGGAAGGTAAGCAATCAGCCCCAGCATTTT
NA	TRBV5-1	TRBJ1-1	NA	CASSLGVREMNTEAFF	TGCGCCAGCAGCTTGGGAGTCAGGGAGATGAACACTGAAGCTTTCTTT
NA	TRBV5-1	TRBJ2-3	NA	CASSFPTRNGDTQYF	TGCGCCAGCAGCTTCCCAACTAGAAACGGAGATACGCAGTATTTT
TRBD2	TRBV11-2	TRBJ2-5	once	CASSSPRGSPETQYF	TGTGCCAGCAGCTCCCCTCGCGGGAGTCCGGAGACCCAGTACTTC
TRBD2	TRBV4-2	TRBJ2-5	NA	CASSQETSATETQYF	TGTGCCAGCAGCCAAGAAACTAGCGCGACAGAGACCCAGTACTTC
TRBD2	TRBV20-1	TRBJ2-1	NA	CSAPRTSGRSYNEQFF	TGCAGTGCTCCCCGGACTAGCGGGAGATCCTACAATGAGCAGTTCTTC
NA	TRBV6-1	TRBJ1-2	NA	CASSLRARAFGYGYTF	TGTGCCAGCAGCCTGAGGGCCCGGGCCTTCGGCTATGGCTACACCTTC
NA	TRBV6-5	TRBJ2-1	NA	CASTGNMKSYNEQFF	TGTGCCAGCACCGGGAACATGAAATCCTACAATGAGCAGTTCTTC
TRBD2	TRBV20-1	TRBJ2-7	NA	CSAPPTSGNGEQYF	TGCAGTGCCCCCCCGACTAGCGGGAACGGAGAGCAGTACTTC
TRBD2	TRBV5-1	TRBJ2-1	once	CASSLDLAGGLNEQFF	TGCGCCAGCAGCTTGGATTTAGCGGGAGGGCTCAATGAGCAGTTCTTC
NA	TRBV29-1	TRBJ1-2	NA	CSVQLWTDNYGYTF	TGCAGCGTTCAACTTTGGACAGACAACTATGGCTACACCTTC
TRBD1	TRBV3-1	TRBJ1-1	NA	CASSEMGRTGEAFF	TGTGCCAGCAGCGAAATGGGTCGGACAGGAGAAGCTTTCTTT
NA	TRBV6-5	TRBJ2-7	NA	CASRPGLRSYEQYF	TGTGCCAGCAGGCCGGGACTCCGGTCTTACGAGCAGTACTTC
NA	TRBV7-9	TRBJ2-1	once	CASSFVPGLYNEQFF	TGTGCCAGCAGCTTTGTTCCGGGACTTTACAATGAGCAGTTCTTC
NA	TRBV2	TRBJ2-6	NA	CASSEGETGLGANVLTF	TGTGCCAGCAGTGAAGGGGAGACAGGACTTGGGGCCAACGTCCTGACTTTC
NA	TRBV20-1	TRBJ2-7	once	CSASRPEAYEQYF	TGCAGTGCTAGTCGGCCGGAGGCCTACGAGCAGTACTTC
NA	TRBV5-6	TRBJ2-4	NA	CASSTGGQLAKNIQYF	TGTGCCAGCAGTACCGGGGGACAGTTAGCCAAAAACATTCAGTACTTC
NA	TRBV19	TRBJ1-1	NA	CASSIDWNTEAFF	TGTGCCAGTAGTATAGATTGGAACACTGAAGCTTTCTTT
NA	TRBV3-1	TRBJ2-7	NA	CASSKSASSYEQYF	TGTGCCAGCAGCAAAAGCGCCAGCTCCTACGAGCAGTACTTC
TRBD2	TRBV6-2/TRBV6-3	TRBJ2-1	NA	CATLPTGTSRDEQFF	TGTGCCACCCTGCCCACCGGGACTAGTCGGGATGAGCAGTTCTTC
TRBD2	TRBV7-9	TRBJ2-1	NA	CASSRGGLAENEQFF	TGTGCCAGCAGCCGAGGAGGTCTAGCGGAGAATGAGCAGTTCTTC
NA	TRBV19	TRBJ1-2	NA	CASSIMGSSNYGYTF	TGTGCCAGTAGTATCATGGGTTCTAGTAACTATGGCTACACCTTC
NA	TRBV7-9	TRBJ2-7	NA	CASSLVGAGAYEQYF	TGTGCCAGCAGCTTAGTCGGGGCAGGGGCCTACGAGCAGTACTTC
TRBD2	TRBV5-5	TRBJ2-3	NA	CASSSGLAGGTDTQYF	TGTGCCAGCAGCTCGGGACTAGCGGGAGGCACAGATACGCAGTATTTT
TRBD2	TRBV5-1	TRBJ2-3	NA	CASSSLAGSGDTQYF	TGCGCCAGCAGCTCGTTAGCGGGGTCGGGAGATACGCAGTATTTT
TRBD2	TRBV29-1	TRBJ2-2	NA	CSVAGTSGTTNTGELFF	TGCAGCGTTGCCGGGACTAGCGGGACCACGAACACCGGGGAGCTTTTTTTT
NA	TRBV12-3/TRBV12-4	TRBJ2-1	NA	CASSLRGTGNEQFF	TGTGCCAGCAGTTTAAGGGGGACGGGGAATGAGCAGTTCTTC
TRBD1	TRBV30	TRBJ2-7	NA	CASKTGTGRYEQYF	TGTGCCTCTAAAACCGGGACAGGACGCTACGAGCAGTACTTC
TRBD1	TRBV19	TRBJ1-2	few	CASTRTGNGGYTF	TGTGCCAGCACGAGGACAGGGAACGGTGGCTACACCTTC
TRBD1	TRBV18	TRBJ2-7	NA	CASSPPGQGFYEQYF	TGTGCCAGCTCACCACCGGGACAGGGCTTCTACGAGCAGTACTTC
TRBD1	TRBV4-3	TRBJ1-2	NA	CASSQDSFTGGSYGYTF	TGCGCCAGCAGCCAAGATAGTTTTACAGGGGGATCCTATGGCTACACCTTC
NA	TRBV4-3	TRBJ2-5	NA	CASSQGVGETQYF	TGCGCCAGCAGCCAAGGGGTGGGGGAGACCCAGTACTTC
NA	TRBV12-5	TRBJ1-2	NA	CASGLVLGFTINYGYTF	TGTGCTAGTGGTTTGGTCCTCGGGTTTACTATTAACTATGGCTACACCTTC
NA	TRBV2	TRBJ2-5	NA	CASSENLQETQYF	TGTGCCAGCAGTGAAAACTTACAAGAGACCCAGTACTTC
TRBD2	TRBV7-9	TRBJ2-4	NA	CASSLVSGTTKNIQYF	TGTGCCAGCAGCTTAGTTTCCGGGACTACCAAAAACATTCAGTACTTC
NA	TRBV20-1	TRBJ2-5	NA	CSASDSQETQYF	TGCAGTGCATCGGACAGTCAAGAGACCCAGTACTTC
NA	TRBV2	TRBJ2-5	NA	CASNELEQETQYF	TGTGCCAGCAATGAGTTGGAGCAAGAGACCCAGTACTTC
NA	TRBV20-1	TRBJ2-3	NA	CSATTFDTQYF	TGCAGTGCTACGACATTCGATACGCAGTATTTT
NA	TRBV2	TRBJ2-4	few	CASSEVNGLAKNIQYF	TGTGCCAGCAGTGAGGTTAATGGATTAGCCAAAAACATTCAGTACTTC
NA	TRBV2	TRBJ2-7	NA	CASSGVSRNEQYF	TGTGCCAGCAGTGGTGTCTCAAGAAACGAGCAGTACTTC
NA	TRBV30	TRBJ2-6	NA	CAADGSGANVLTF	TGTGCCGCGGACGGCTCTGGGGCCAACGTCCTGACTTTC
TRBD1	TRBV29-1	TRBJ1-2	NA	CSVAGGNDYGYTF	TGCAGCGTTGCAGGGGGCAATGACTATGGCTACACCTTC
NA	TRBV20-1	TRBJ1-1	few	CSAGRANTEAFF	TGCAGTGCCGGCAGGGCGAACACTGAAGCTTTCTTT
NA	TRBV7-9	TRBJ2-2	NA	CASSFFTGELFF	TGTGCCAGCAGCTTTTTCACCGGGGAGCTGTTTTTT
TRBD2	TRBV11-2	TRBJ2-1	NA	CASSPGLAGGPGSYNEQFF	TGTGCCAGCAGCCCTGGACTAGCGGGAGGGCCGGGCTCCTACAATGAGCAGTTCTTC
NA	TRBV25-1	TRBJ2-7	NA	CASSEIGGKDEQYF	TGTGCCAGCAGTGAAATTGGCGGGAAGGACGAGCAGTACTTC
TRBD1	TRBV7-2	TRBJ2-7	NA	CASSLSGGAHEQYF	TGTGCCAGCAGCCTATCAGGGGGAGCACACGAGCAGTACTTC
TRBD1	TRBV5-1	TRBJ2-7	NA	CASSGGQGPDEQYF	TGCGCCAGCAGCGGGGGACAGGGTCCCGACGAGCAGTACTTC
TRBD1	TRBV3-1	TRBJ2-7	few	CASSHPGTALEQYF	TGTGCCAGCAGCCACCCCGGGACAGCCCTCGAGCAGTACTTC
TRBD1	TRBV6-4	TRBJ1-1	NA	CASSPTGGHTEAFF	TGTGCCAGCAGTCCTACAGGGGGCCATACTGAAGCTTTCTTT
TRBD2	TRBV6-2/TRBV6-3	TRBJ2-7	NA	CASSRRREVRSYEQYF	TGTGCCAGCAGCCGTCGGCGGGAGGTTCGGTCCTACGAGCAGTACTTC
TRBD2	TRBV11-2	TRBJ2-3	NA	CASSSYGTSVGTQYF	TGTGCCAGCAGCTCCTACGGGACTAGCGTGGGTACGCAGTATTTT
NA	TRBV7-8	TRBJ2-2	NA	CASSVSGAGELFF	TGTGCCAGCAGCGTATCAGGGGCCGGGGAGCTGTTTTTT
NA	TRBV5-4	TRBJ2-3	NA	CASSLSARNTDTQYF	TGTGCCAGCAGCTTGTCGGCTCGCAACACAGATACGCAGTATTTT
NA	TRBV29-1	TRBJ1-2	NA	CSVEGGAGDYGYTF	TGCAGCGTTGAGGGGGGGGCTGGCGACTATGGCTACACCTTC
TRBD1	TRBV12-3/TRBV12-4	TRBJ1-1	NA	CASSLVRGWDRDTEAFF	TGTGCCAGCAGTTTAGTCCGGGGATGGGACAGGGACACTGAAGCTTTCTTT
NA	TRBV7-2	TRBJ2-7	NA	CASSLTPPEKEQYF	TGTGCCAGCAGCTTAACCCCCCCCGAGAAGGAGCAGTACTTC